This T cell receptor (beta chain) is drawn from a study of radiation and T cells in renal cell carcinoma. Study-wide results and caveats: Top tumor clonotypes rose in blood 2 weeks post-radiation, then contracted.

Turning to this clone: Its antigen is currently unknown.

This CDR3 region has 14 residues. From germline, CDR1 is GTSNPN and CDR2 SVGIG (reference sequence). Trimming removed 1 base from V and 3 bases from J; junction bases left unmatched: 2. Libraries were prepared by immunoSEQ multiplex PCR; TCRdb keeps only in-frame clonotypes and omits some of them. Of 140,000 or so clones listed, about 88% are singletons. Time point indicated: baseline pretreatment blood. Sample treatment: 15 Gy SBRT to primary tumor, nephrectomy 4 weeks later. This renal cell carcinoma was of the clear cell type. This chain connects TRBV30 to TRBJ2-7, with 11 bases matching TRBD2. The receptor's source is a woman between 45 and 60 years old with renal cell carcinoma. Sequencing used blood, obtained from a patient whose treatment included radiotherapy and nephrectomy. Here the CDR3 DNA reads TGTGCCTGGAGTGGGCTAGCGGGGGGCTACGAGCAGTACTTC. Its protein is CAWSGLAGGYEQYF. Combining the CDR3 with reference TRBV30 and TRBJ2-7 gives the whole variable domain SQTIHQWPATLVQPVGSPLSLECTVEGTSNPNLYWYRQAAGRGLQLLFYSVGIGQISSEVPQNLSASRPQDRQFILSSKKLLLSDSGFYLCAWSGLAGGYEQYFGPGTRLTVT.